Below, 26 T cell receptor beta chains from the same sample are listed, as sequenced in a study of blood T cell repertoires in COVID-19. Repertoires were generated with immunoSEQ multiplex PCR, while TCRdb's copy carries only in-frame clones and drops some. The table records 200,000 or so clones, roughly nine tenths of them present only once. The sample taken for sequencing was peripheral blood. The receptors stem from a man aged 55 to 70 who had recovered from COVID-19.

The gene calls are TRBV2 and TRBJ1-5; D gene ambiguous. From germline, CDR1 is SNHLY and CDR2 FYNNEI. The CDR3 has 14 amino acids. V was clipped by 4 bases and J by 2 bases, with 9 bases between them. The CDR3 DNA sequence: TGTGCCAGCAGTGTCCCTCGGGGCAATCAGCCCCAGCATTTT. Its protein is CASSVPRGNQPQHF.

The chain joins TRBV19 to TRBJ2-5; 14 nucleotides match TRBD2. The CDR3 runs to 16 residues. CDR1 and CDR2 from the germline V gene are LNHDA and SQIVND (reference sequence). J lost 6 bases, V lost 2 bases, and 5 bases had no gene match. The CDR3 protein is CASSILGTSGGQTQYF. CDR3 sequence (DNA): TGTGCCAGTAGTATACTCGGGACTAGCGGGGGACAGACCCAGTACTTC. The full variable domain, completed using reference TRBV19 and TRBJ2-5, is DGGITQSPKYLFRKEGQNVTLSCEQNLNHDAMYWYRQDPGQGLRLIYYSQIVNDFQKGDIAEGYSVSREKKESFPLTVTSAQKNPTAFYLCASSILGTSGGQTQYFGPGTRLLVL.

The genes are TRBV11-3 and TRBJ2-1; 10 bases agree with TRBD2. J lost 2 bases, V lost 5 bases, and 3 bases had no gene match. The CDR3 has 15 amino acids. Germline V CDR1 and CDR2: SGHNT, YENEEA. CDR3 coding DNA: TGTGCCAGCAGCACAGCGGGGGGGCCCTACAATGAGCAGTTCTTC. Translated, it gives CASSTAGGPYNEQFF. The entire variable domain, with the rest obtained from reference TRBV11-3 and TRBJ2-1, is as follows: EAGVVQSPRYKIIEKKQPVAFWCNPISGHNTLYWYLQNLGQGPELLIRYENEEAVDDSQLPKDRFSAERLKGVDSTLKIQPAELGDSAVYLCASSTAGGPYNEQFFGPGTRLTVL.

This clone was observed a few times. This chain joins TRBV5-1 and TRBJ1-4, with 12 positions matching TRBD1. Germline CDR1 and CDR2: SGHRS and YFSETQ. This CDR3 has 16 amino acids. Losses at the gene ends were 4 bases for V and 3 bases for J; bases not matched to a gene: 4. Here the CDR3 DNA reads TGCGCCAGCAGCCCGGGACAGGGGGCGTCTAATGAAAAACTGTTTTTT. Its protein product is CASSPGQGASNEKLFF. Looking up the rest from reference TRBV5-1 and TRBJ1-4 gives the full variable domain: KAGVTQTPRYLIKTRGQQVTLSCSPISGHRSVSWYQQTPGQGLQFLFEYFSETQRNKGNFPGRFSGRQFSNSRSEMNVSTLELGDSALYLCASSPGQGASNEKLFFGSGTQLSVL.

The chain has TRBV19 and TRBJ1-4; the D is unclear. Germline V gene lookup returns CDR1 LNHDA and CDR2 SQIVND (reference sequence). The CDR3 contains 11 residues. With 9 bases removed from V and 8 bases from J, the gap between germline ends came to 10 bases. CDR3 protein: CASTEEEKLFF. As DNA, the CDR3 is TGTGCCAGCACGGAGGAGGAAAAACTGTTTTTT.

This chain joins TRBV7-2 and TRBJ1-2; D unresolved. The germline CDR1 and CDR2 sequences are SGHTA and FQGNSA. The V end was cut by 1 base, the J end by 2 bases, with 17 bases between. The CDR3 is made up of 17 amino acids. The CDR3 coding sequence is TGTGCCAGCAGCTTAGGAAGACACTCGGTGCCCAACTATGGCTACACCTTC. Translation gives CASSLGRHSVPNYGYTF. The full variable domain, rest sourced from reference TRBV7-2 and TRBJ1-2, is GAGVSQSPSNKVTEKGKDVELRCDPISGHTALYWYRQSLGQGLEFLIYFQGNSAPDKSGLPSDRFSAERTGGSVSTLTIQRTQQEDSAVYLCASSLGRHSVPNYGYTFGSGTRLTVV.

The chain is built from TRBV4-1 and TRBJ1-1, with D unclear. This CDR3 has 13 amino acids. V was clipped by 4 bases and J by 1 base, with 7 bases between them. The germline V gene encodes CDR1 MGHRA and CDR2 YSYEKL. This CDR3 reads CASSPTGNTEAFF. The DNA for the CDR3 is TGCGCCAGCAGCCCCACCGGGAACACTGAAGCTTTCTTT.

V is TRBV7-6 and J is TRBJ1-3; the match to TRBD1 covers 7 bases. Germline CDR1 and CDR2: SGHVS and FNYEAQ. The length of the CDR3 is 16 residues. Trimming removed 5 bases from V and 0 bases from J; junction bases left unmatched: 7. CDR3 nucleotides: TGTGCCAGCAGCCCACAGGGGCCCGGCTCTGGAAACACCATATATTTT. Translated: CASSPQGPGSGNTIYF. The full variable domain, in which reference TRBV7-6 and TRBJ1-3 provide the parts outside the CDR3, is GAGVSQSPRYKVTKRGQDVALRCDPISGHVSLYWYRQALGQGPEFLTYFNYEAQQDKSGLPNDRFSAERPEGSISTLTIQRTEQRDSAMYRCASSPQGPGSGNTIYFGEGSWLTVV.

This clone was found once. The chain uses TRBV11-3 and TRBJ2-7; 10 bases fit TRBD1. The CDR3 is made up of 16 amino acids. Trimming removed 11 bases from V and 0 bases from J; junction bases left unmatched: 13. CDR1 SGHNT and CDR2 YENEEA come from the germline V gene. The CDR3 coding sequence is TGTGCCTGCCAGGACAGGGGGAAGACGAGCTCCTACGAGCAGTACTTC. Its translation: CACQDRGKTSSYEQYF.

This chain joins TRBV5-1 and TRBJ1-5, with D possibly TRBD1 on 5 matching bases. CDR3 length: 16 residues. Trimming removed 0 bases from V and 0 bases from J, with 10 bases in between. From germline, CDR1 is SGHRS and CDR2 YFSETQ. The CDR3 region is CASSLEAGYSNQPQHF. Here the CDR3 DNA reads TGCGCCAGCAGCTTGGAGGCAGGGTATAGCAATCAGCCCCAGCATTTT.

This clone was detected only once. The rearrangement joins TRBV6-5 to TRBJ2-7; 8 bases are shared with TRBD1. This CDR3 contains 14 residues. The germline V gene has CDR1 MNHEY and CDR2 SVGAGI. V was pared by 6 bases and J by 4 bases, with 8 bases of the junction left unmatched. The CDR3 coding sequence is TGTGCCAGCAGAGGACAGGGAAAGGGTTACGAGCAGTACTTC. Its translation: CASRGQGKGYEQYF.

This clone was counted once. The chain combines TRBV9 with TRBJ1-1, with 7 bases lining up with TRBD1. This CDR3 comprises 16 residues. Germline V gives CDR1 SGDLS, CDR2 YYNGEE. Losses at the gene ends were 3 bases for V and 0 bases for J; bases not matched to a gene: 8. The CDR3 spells CASSARDSAMNTEAFF. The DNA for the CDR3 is TGTGCCAGCAGCGCCCGGGACAGCGCCATGAACACTGAAGCTTTCTTT.

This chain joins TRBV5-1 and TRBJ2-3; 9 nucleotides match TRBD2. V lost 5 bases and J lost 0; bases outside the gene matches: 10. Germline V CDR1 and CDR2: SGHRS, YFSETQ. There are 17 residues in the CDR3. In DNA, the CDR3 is TGCGCCAGCAGGTACTTTGCTAGCGGGACGAGCACAGATACGCAGTATTTT. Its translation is CASRYFASGTSTDTQYF.

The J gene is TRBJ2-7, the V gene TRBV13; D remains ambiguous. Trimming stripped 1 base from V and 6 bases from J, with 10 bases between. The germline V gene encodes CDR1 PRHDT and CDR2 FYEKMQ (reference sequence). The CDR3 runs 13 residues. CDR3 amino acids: CASSLDRSSEQYF. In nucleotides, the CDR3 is TGTGCCAGCAGCTTAGACCGCAGTTCCGAGCAGTACTTC.

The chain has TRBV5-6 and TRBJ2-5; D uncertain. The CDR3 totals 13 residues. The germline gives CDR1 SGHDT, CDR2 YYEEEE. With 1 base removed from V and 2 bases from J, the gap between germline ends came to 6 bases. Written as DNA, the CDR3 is TGTGCCAGCAGCTTGTCAGGTCAAGAGACCCAGTACTTC. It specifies CASSLSGQETQYF.

The CDR3 coding sequence is TGTGCCAGCAGTTACTCGGGAGGGCGAGCTAACTATGGCTACACCTTC. Amino acid sequence: CASSYSGGRANYGYTF. The gene calls are TRBV6-5 and TRBJ1-2; no reliable D call. Germline V gives CDR1 MNHEY, CDR2 SVGAGI. CDR3 length equals 16 residues. V lost 0 bases and J 0 bases, leaving 11 bases between the germline ends.

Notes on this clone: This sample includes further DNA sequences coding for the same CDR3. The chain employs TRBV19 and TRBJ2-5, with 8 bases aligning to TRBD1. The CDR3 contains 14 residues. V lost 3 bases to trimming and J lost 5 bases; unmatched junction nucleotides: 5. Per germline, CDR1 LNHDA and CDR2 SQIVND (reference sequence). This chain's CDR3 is CASSIPGGRETQYF. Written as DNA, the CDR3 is TGTGCCAGTAGTATTCCAGGGGGCCGGGAGACCCAGTACTTC.

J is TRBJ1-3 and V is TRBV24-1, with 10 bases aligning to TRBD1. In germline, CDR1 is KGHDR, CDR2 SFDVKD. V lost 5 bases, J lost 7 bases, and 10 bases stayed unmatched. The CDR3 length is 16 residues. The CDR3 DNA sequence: TGTGCCACCAGTGTAACCGGGACAGGGGAGGTGAACACCATATATTTT. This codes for CATSVTGTGEVNTIYF.

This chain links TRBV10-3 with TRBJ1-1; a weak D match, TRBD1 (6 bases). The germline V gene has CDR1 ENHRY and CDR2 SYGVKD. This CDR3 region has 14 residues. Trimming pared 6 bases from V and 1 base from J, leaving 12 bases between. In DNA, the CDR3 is TGTGCCATCAGAACCGGGACAAAGAACACTGAAGCTTTCTTT. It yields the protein CAIRTGTKNTEAFF.

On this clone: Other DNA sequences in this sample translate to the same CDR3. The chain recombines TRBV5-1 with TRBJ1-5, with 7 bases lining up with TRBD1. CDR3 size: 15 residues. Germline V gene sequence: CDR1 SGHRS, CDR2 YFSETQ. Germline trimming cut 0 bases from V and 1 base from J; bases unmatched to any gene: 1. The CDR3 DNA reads TGCGCCAGCAGCTTGGAAGGGGGCAGCAATCAGCCCCAGCATTTT. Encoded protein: CASSLEGGSNQPQHF.

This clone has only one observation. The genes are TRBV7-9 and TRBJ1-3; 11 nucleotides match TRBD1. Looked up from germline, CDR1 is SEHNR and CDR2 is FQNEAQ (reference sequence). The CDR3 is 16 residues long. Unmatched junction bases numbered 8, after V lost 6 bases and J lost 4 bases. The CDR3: CASSPGQGARGNTIYF. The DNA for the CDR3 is TGTGCCAGCAGTCCCGGACAGGGGGCGAGAGGAAACACCATATATTTT.

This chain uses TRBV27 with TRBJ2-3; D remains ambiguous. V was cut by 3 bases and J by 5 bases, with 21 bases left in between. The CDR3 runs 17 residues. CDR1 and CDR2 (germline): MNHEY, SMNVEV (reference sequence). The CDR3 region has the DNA TGTGCCAGCAGTTTGACCTCGCGCCGCGCTGCAGGAGATACGCAGTATTTT. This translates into CASSLTSRRAAGDTQYF.

The CDR3 spells CASNPTGGGKYEQYF. In DNA, the CDR3 is TGTGCCAGCAACCCAACGGGTGGCGGGAAGTACGAGCAGTACTTC. The V call is TRBV7-2, the J call TRBJ2-7; weak D call: TRBD2 (6 bases). V dropped 7 bases and J dropped 4 bases, with 20 bases sitting between them. This CDR3 spans 15 amino acids. Per the germline V gene, CDR1 is SGHTA and CDR2 is FQGNSA.

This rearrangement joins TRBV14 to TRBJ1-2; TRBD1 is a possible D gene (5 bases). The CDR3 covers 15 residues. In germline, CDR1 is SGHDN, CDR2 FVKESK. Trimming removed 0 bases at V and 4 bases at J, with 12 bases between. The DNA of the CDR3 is TGTGCCAGCAGCCAAGATCAGGGACTGGTCTATGGCTACACCTTC. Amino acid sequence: CASSQDQGLVYGYTF.

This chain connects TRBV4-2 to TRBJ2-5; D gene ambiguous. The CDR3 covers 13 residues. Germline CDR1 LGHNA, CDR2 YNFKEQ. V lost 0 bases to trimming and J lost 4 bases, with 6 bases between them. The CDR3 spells CASSQDTRETQYF. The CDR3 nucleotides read TGTGCCAGCAGCCAAGACACAAGAGAGACCCAGTACTTC.

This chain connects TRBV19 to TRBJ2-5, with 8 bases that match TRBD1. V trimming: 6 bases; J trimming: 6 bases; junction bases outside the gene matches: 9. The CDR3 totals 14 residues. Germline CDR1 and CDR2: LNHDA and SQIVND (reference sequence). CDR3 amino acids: CASSGQGSAKTQYF. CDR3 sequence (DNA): TGTGCCAGTAGCGGACAGGGATCGGCAAAGACCCAGTACTTC.